These 13 T cell receptor beta chains were all obtained from the same sample, sequenced in a study of patients and donors after allogeneic stem cell transplantation. TCRdb processed the RT-PCR reads anew with MiXCR; each CDR3 protein has one entry. The table records about 960,000 distinct CDR3 sequences, more than 15% of them present only once. The sample was blood, either unsorted or a sorted T cell fraction (not recorded which). These TCRs come from a human donor who was either an allogeneic HSCT recipient or a stem cell or donor lymphocyte infusion donor (not recorded which). It is not recorded whose cells these are; they may come from a transplant donor.

This clonotype was seen a few times. The V and J genes are TRBV27 and TRBJ2-7; D may be TRBD2 (5 bases). V gave up 8 bases and J gave up 0 bases, with 17 bases separating them. This CDR3 is 15 amino acids long. CDR1 is MNHEY, CDR2 SMNVEV, per germline (reference sequence). In nucleotides, the CDR3 is TGTGCCAGCGGAAACCGGGATTTGAGCTCCTACGAGCAGTACTTC. It yields the protein CASGNRDLSSYEQYF.

This clonotype was observed at least ten times. This rearrangement joins TRBV11-2 to TRBJ2-2; 8 bases match TRBD1. CDR3 size: 14 residues. The germline V gene encodes CDR1 SGHAT and CDR2 FQNNGV. The trim removed 4 bases at V and 5 bases at J, leaving 3 bases unmatched. The CDR3 DNA reads as TGTGCCAGCAGCTCCAACAGGGGGACCGGGGAGCTGTTTTTT. It codes for CASSSNRGTGELFF.

There are many counts of this clonotype. The V and J genes are TRBV29-1 and TRBJ1-2; 7 bases agree with TRBD1. The junction had 6 bases not matched to a gene; V was cut back by 0 bases and J by 5 bases. Germline assignment: CDR1 SQVTM and CDR2 ANQGSEA. The CDR3 extends over 14 amino acids. The CDR3 region is CSVEDQGRGYGYTF. The CDR3 nucleotides are TGCAGCGTTGAAGATCAAGGCAGGGGGTATGGCTACACCTTC.

This clonotype was seen a handful of times. The rearrangement links TRBV4-1 to TRBJ2-5, with D possibly called TRBD1 or TRBD2 (5 bases each). Trimming removed 4 bases at V and 3 bases at J, with 15 bases between. This CDR3 region has 15 residues. The germline V gene encodes CDR1 MGHRA and CDR2 YSYEKL. The CDR3 sequence is CASSLLRQGEETQYF. CDR3 nucleotide sequence: TGCGCCAGCAGCCTCCTTCGGCAGGGAGAAGAGACCCAGTACTTC.

This clonotype was seen a few times. The chain recombines TRBV12-3 or TRBV12-4 with TRBJ2-7, with 9 bases matching TRBD1. This CDR3 comprises 15 residues. Losses at the gene ends were 4 bases for V and 1 base for J; bases not matched to a gene: 5. The CDR3 DNA sequence: TGTGCCAGCAGTTGGACAGGGGCCGATTCCTACGAGCAGTACTTC. Encoded protein: CASSWTGADSYEQYF.

The genes are TRBV9 and TRBJ1-2, with D uncertain. The germline V gene has CDR1 SGDLS and CDR2 YYNGEE. The CDR3 loop spans 14 amino acids. Trimming stripped 0 bases from V and 4 bases from J, with 10 bases between. The CDR3 loop is CASSVGRPGYGYTF. CDR3 bases: TGTGCCAGCAGCGTAGGGCGACCTGGCTATGGCTACACCTTC.

V gene TRBV7-3 combines with J gene TRBJ2-1; weak D call: TRBD2 (6 bases). This CDR3 contains 15 residues. V lost 0 bases, J lost 7 bases, and 13 bases lay in between. CDR1 is SGHTA and CDR2 is FQGTGA in the germline V gene. CDR3 sequence reads: CASSLTRVGRNEQFF. CDR3 DNA sequence: TGTGCCAGCAGCTTAACGCGGGTCGGGAGAAATGAGCAGTTCTTC.

This clonotype was recorded a few times. The V gene is TRBV10-3, the J gene TRBJ2-7; D may be TRBD2 (5 bases). The germline V gene has CDR1 ENHRY and CDR2 SYGVKD. This CDR3 has 16 amino acids. Trimming shortened V by 4 bases and J by 4 bases, and 20 bases separated the two germline ends. CDR3 DNA sequence: TGTGCCATCAGTGGTGCCGGGAACACACGCTATTACGAGCAGTACTTC. Translating it yields CAISGAGNTRYYEQYF.

This clonotype was counted between two and nine times. V usage is TRBV7-9 and J usage is TRBJ2-7, with 11 positions matching TRBD2. The CDR3 sequence is 16 residues long. Germline-derived CDR1 and CDR2 are SEHNR and FQNEAQ (reference sequence). V lost 4 bases and J lost 2; bases outside the gene matches: 7. CDR3 in amino acids: CASSSTSGTPPYEQYF. The DNA for the CDR3 is TGTGCCAGCAGCTCGACTAGCGGGACCCCCCCCTACGAGCAGTACTTC.

This rearrangement joins TRBV6-5 to TRBJ1-2; tentative D call: TRBD1 (5 bases). The germline V and J ends were trimmed by 1 base and 7 bases, with 13 bases remaining between them. Looked up from germline, CDR1 is MNHEY and CDR2 is SVGAGI. The CDR3 length is 14 residues. CDR3 region: CASSYFAGMRGYTF. The CDR3, as DNA: TGTGCCAGCAGTTACTTTGCAGGGATGCGTGGCTACACCTTC.

The chain joins TRBV2 to TRBJ2-7, with 10 positions matching TRBD1. This CDR3 spans 14 amino acids. V was clipped by 8 bases and J by 2 bases; unmatched bases: 6. The germline CDR1 and CDR2 sequences are SNHLY and FYNNEI. CDR3 DNA: TGTGCCAGCCTACCAGGACAGGGGGCCTACGAGCAGTACTTC. It codes for CASLPGQGAYEQYF.

The rearrangement joins TRBV2 to TRBJ1-3, with D unresolved. V was trimmed by 1 base and J by 0 bases, leaving 10 bases between them. CDR1 is SNHLY and CDR2 is FYNNEI in the germline V gene. This CDR3 spans 16 amino acids. CDR3 protein: CASSEDGYPSGNTIYF. As DNA, the CDR3 is TGTGCCAGCAGTGAAGACGGATATCCCTCTGGAAACACCATATATTTT.

There are many counts of this clonotype. This sequence joins TRBV6-1 and TRBJ1-1, with a tentative D call TRBD1 (5 bases). V shed 7 bases and J shed 1 base, with 10 bases lying between them. Germline assignment: CDR1 MNHNS and CDR2 SASEGT. The CDR3 has 13 amino acids. The CDR3 DNA reads TGTGCCAGCAAGAGGGACGGGAACACTGAAGCTTTCTTT. Translation: CASKRDGNTEAFF.